The 20 T cell receptor beta chains reported below all come from one sample, sequenced in a study of response to subunit inactivated influenza vaccine. Via MiXCR, TCRdb re-called the RT-PCR reads, giving one row per CDR3 protein. Of about 610,000 distinct CDR3 sequences detected, about 15% appear once; the ten largest clones hold 11%. The specimen was PBMCs from blood, collected approximately 12 days after vaccination. The receptors derive from a man in his forties or fifties who received an inactivated influenza vaccine.

CDR3 amino acids: CASSPGRNYEQYF. Written as DNA, the CDR3 is TGTGCCAGCAGTCCCGGGAGGAACTACGAGCAGTACTTC. The genes are TRBV12-3 or TRBV12-4 and TRBJ2-7, with 7 nucleotides matching TRBD2. V was clipped by 5 bases and J by 3 bases; unmatched bases: 4. The CDR3 sequence is 13 residues long.

The chain employs TRBV12-3 or TRBV12-4 and TRBJ2-3, with D perhaps TRBD2 (6 bases). The germline V and J ends were trimmed by 7 bases and 5 bases, with 22 bases remaining between them. The CDR3 is 16 amino acids. The DNA of the CDR3 is TGTGCCAGCACCCCCACAGGAGGATGGGGAGGAGATACGCAGTATTTT. The encoded protein is CASTPTGGWGGDTQYF.

This clonotype was seen a handful of times. The chain carries TRBV5-1 and TRBJ2-1, with 14 bases that match TRBD2. Trimming at V came to 4 bases and at J to 9 bases, leaving 12 bases not matched to a gene. This CDR3 comprises 17 residues. Germline V gene sequence: CDR1 SGHRS, CDR2 YFSETQ. The CDR3 region has the DNA TGCGCCAGCAGCCTCGGACAGGGGGGACTAGCGGGAGCTGAGCAGTTCTTC. It specifies CASSLGQGGLAGAEQFF.

This clonotype has more than one count but fewer than ten. The chain links TRBV6-5 to TRBJ1-3; D not resolved. This CDR3 has 15 amino acids. Germline values: CDR1 MNHEY, CDR2 SVGAGI. Trimming left V 5 bases short and J 0 bases short, with 11 bases between. The CDR3: CASSNGRPSGNTIYF. For the CDR3, the DNA is TGTGCCAGCAGTAACGGACGGCCCTCTGGAAACACCATATATTTT.

The chain employs TRBV5-1 and TRBJ2-3; 7 bases are a match to TRBD1. The CDR3 sequence is 15 residues long. Trimming took 3 bases from V and 1 from J; bases not matched to a gene: 5. The germline gives CDR1 SGHRS, CDR2 YFSETQ. CDR3 sequence reads: CASSSQGFGTDTQYF. The CDR3 nucleotides are TGCGCCAGCAGCTCACAGGGGTTCGGCACAGATACGCAGTATTTT.

This clonotype appeared many times. The CDR3 DNA sequence: TGTGCCAGCAGCCTCTCAGATACGCAGTATTTT. This sequence encodes CASSLSDTQYF. V usage is TRBV7-9 and J usage is TRBJ2-3; D is uncertain. The V gene lost 5 bases and the J gene lost 4 bases, with 4 bases spanning the gap. Germline V gene data show CDR1 as SEHNR and CDR2 as FQNEAQ (reference sequence). The CDR3 sequence is 11 residues long.

This clonotype has only a few counts. The chain has TRBV5-4 and TRBJ2-7, with D unresolved. The germline CDR1 and CDR2 sequences are SGHNT and YYREEE (reference sequence). Trimming cost V 4 bases and J 3 bases, with 14 bases left between them. The CDR3 consists of 14 residues. The CDR3 DNA reads as TGTGCCAGCAGCCACCGAGGTGCGGTCTACGAGCAGTACTTC. Translated: CASSHRGAVYEQYF.

The sample holds a few counts of this clonotype. The V call is TRBV20-1, the J call TRBJ2-1; D may be TRBD1 (5 bases). V lost 3 bases and J 4 bases, leaving 13 bases between the germline ends. The CDR3 is 14 residues long. Germline loops: CDR1 DFQATT, CDR2 SNEGSKA (reference sequence). CDR3 in DNA: TGCAGTGCTAGTTGGGGCACGGTTTACAATGAGCAGTTCTTC. Protein sequence: CSASWGTVYNEQFF.

CDR3 bases: TGTGCCAGCAGCCAAGATCGGGCTAGCAGCCGGTTCTTC. Amino acid sequence: CASSQDRASSRFF. The V gene is TRBV3-1, the J gene TRBJ2-1; possible D gene TRBD2, 5 bases. This CDR3 is 13 amino acids long. CDR1 LGHDT and CDR2 YNNKEL come from the germline V gene (reference sequence). Trimming removed 0 bases from V and 15 bases from J, with 15 bases in between.

In its sample, this clonotype was seen many times. This chain connects TRBV5-1 to TRBJ2-1, with 7 bases identical to TRBD2. This CDR3 is built from 16 residues. Trimming removed 0 bases from V and 10 bases from J; junction bases left unmatched: 13. Germline-derived CDR1 and CDR2 are SGHRS and YFSETQ. The CDR3 nucleotides are TGCGCCAGCAGCTTGGTCGGGGGAGGGCGGGCAGAGGAGCAGTTCTTC. Its protein is CASSLVGGGRAEEQFF.

The CDR3 DNA reads TGCAGTGCTAGATGGGGGACAACCTACAATGAGCAGTTCTTC. Translated: CSARWGTTYNEQFF. V is TRBV20-1 and J is TRBJ2-1, with D possibly being TRBD1 (6 bases). Germline CDR1 is DFQATT and CDR2 is SNEGSKA (reference sequence). Trimming took off 2 bases at V and 2 bases at J, with 10 bases between the two ends. The CDR3 has 14 amino acids.

This clonotype was detected only a few times. The chain combines TRBV12-3 or TRBV12-4 with TRBJ1-5; D ambiguous. V lost 6 bases and J lost 2, with 11 bases in between. This CDR3 spans 14 amino acids. The chain's CDR3 is CASSLQAGNQPQHF. As DNA, the CDR3 is TGTGCCAGCAGCTTGCAGGCGGGCAATCAGCCCCAGCATTTT.

This chain uses TRBV11-2 with TRBJ2-7; possibly TRBD1 or TRBD2 for D (5 bases each). CDR3 length: 12 amino acids. Germline lookup yields CDR1 SGHAT and CDR2 FQNNGV. V lost 2 bases and J 10 bases, leaving 12 bases between the germline ends. Here the CDR3 reads CASSLWGPIQYF. CDR3 sequence (DNA): TGTGCCAGCAGCTTATGGGGACCGATTCAGTACTTC.

The V and J genes are TRBV7-2 and TRBJ2-7, with unresolved D. V was cut by 0 bases and J by 1 base, with 7 bases left in between. Germline CDR1 is SGHTA and CDR2 is FQGNSA. The CDR3 has 14 amino acids. CDR3 DNA: TGTGCCAGCAGCTTAGCGCTGGAGTCCTACGAGCAGTACTTC. Protein: CASSLALESYEQYF.

This chain joins TRBV20-1 and TRBJ2-1; 7 nucleotides match TRBD1. Losses at the gene ends were 3 bases for V and 4 bases for J; bases not matched to a gene: 6. This CDR3 has 14 amino acids. CDR1 is DFQATT, CDR2 SNEGSKA, per germline (reference sequence). CDR3 nucleotide sequence: TGCAGTGCTAGGTGGACAGGTTGGTACAATGAGCAGTTCTTC. This codes for CSARWTGWYNEQFF.

This chain uses TRBV7-2 with TRBJ2-3, with TRBD2 matching over 10 bases. After removal of 5 bases from V and 8 bases from J, the junction contained 7 bases not matched to a gene. CDR1 and CDR2 (germline): SGHTA, FQGNSA. The CDR3 spans 14 residues. DNA of the CDR3: TGTGCCAGCAGCCCAGGGACTAGCGTGGGTACGCAGTATTTT. Amino acids: CASSPGTSVGTQYF.

The V gene is TRBV29-1, the J gene TRBJ2-1, with a tentative D call TRBD2 (6 bases). Germline-derived CDR1 and CDR2 are SQVTM and ANQGSEA. There are 12 residues in the CDR3. CDR3 in DNA: TGCAGTGGGGACTTCCCCTACAATGAGCAGTTCTTC. This codes for CSGDFPYNEQFF.

This clonotype was seen a few times. The junction departs from the called germline gene at one end, perhaps through a read error. The rearrangement uses TRBV28 and TRBJ2-1, with a weak D call TRBD2 (5 bases). The CDR3 has 13 amino acids. CDR1 is MDHEN and CDR2 is SYDVKM in the germline V gene. DNA for the CDR3: TGTGCCAGCAATTTAAAACCTAGCCGGCGACAGTTCTTC. Protein product: CASNLKPSRRQFF.

CDR3 in amino acids: CASNIGLGTDTQYF. CDR3 nucleotides: TGTGCCAGCAATATAGGGTTGGGCACAGATACGCAGTATTTT. V gene TRBV6-1 combines with J gene TRBJ2-3; unclear D gene. Germline CDR1 MNHNS, CDR2 SASEGT. The CDR3 is 14 amino acids. V lost 7 bases, J lost 1 base, and 12 bases lay in between.

This clonotype was seen more than once but under ten times. The rearrangement links TRBV7-9 to TRBJ1-6; the D gene is possibly TRBD1 (6 bases). V was pared by 6 bases and J by 6 bases, with 15 bases between. The germline gives CDR1 SEHNR, CDR2 FQNEAQ (reference sequence). The CDR3 contains 15 residues. CDR3 sequence: CASSPQGRANSPLHF. The CDR3 bases are TGTGCCAGCAGTCCTCAGGGGAGGGCTAATTCACCCCTCCACTTT. Full variable domain (missing parts from reference TRBV7-9 and TRBJ1-6): DTGVSQNPRHKITKRGQNVTFRCDPISEHNRLYWYRQTLGQGPEFLTYFQNEAQLEKSRLLSDRFSAERPKGSFSTLEIQRTEQGDSAMYLCASSPQGRANSPLHFGNGTRLTVT.